These 13 T cell receptor beta chains were sequenced from one sample in a study of T cell changes during pregnancy in multiple sclerosis. Assay used: immunoSEQ multiplex PCR; TCRdb lists only in-frame clones, some missing. Of over 50,000 clones listed, 80% to 90% are singletons. The sequenced sample consisted of peripheral blood from another person, used as feeder cells. These receptors were taken from a human donor whose cells served as feeder cells for cultures in a pregnancy study.

The chain uses TRBV4-1 and TRBJ2-5; D remains unclear. Germline lookup yields CDR1 MGHRA and CDR2 YSYEKL. CDR3 size: 16 residues. V was clipped by 3 bases and J by 3 bases, with 17 bases between them. CDR3 nucleotides: TGCGCCAGCAGCCACGGGTGGCGTAGGGAAGAAGAGACCCAGTACTTC. Translation: CASSHGWRREEETQYF.

The chain joins TRBV2 to TRBJ2-2, with TRBD2 as a possible D gene (5 bases). Trimming removed 7 bases from V and 4 bases from J, with 19 bases in between. Germline V lookup: CDR1 SNHLY, CDR2 FYNNEI. The length of the CDR3 is 16 residues. CDR3 protein: CASTRVGGHLTGELFF. The CDR3 nucleotides read TGTGCCAGCACGAGGGTGGGTGGGCATCTCACCGGGGAGCTGTTTTTT.

This clone came up a few times. The rearrangement uses TRBV28 and TRBJ1-5, with 9 bases aligning to TRBD1. The germline V gene has CDR1 MDHEN and CDR2 SYDVKM. The CDR3 consists of 15 residues. V was clipped by 6 bases and J by 6 bases; unmatched bases: 9. CDR3 coding DNA: TGTGCCAGCAGCTCTCCCGGGACAGGGCGTCAGCCCCAGCATTTT. Its protein is CASSSPGTGRQPQHF.

This chain links TRBV2 with TRBJ2-2; 11 bases map to TRBD2. Germline CDR1 is SNHLY and CDR2 is FYNNEI. The length of the CDR3 is 15 residues. Unmatched junction bases numbered 2, after V lost 1 base and J lost 7 bases. CDR3 sequence: CASSEVGTSGGELFF. The CDR3 DNA sequence: TGTGCCAGCAGTGAAGTGGGGACTAGCGGCGGGGAGCTGTTTTTT.

The chain links TRBV5-1 to TRBJ2-1, with 8 positions matching TRBD1. CDR3 length: 13 amino acids. The V gene's germline CDR1 is SGHRS and CDR2 YFSETQ. Unmatched junction bases numbered 1, after V lost 3 bases and J lost 5 bases. This chain's CDR3 is CASSWGQDNEQFF. The CDR3, as DNA: TGCGCCAGCAGCTGGGGACAGGACAATGAGCAGTTCTTC. Full variable domain (outside the CDR3, taken from reference TRBV5-1 and TRBJ2-1): KAGVTQTPRYLIKTRGQQVTLSCSPISGHRSVSWYQQTPGQGLQFLFEYFSETQRNKGNFPGRFSGRQFSNSRSEMNVSTLELGDSALYLCASSWGQDNEQFFGPGTRLTVL.

The V gene is TRBV30, the J gene TRBJ2-3; maybe TRBD2 (6 bases). In germline, CDR1 is GTSNPN, CDR2 SVGIG (reference sequence). This CDR3 has 13 amino acids. Trimming removed 3 bases at V and 5 bases at J, with 12 bases between. This chain's CDR3 is CAWSLPGGDTQYF. The CDR3 DNA reads as TGTGCCTGGAGCCTCCCCGGGGGAGATACGCAGTATTTT.

J is TRBJ2-1 and V is TRBV10-2; 8 bases are a match to TRBD2. J gave up 4 bases and V 4 bases, and 6 bases lay outside the gene matches. CDR1 WSHSY and CDR2 SAAADI come from the germline V gene. The CDR3 is made up of 15 amino acids. As DNA, the CDR3 is TGCGCCAGCAGTGCGTTGGCTAGCGGGTACAATGAGCAGTTCTTC. As protein: CASSALASGYNEQFF.

V is TRBV5-1 and J is TRBJ1-1; D is perhaps TRBD1 (5 bases). V shed 4 bases and J shed 1 base, with 14 bases lying between them. Per germline, CDR1 SGHRS and CDR2 YFSETQ. The CDR3 totals 15 residues. In DNA form, the CDR3 reads TGCGCCAGCAGCCTAACCGGGACCCCGAACACTGAAGCTTTCTTT. Translated: CASSLTGTPNTEAFF.

This clone was seen once. V is TRBV7-9 and J is TRBJ1-1, with 8 bases aligning to TRBD1. Germline V CDR1 and CDR2: SEHNR, FQNEAQ (reference sequence). CDR3 length: 15 amino acids. V gave up 6 bases and J gave up 2 bases; unmatched junction bases: 8. This chain's CDR3 is CASSYAQGGNTEAFF. The CDR3 coding sequence is TGTGCCAGCAGTTACGCACAGGGGGGTAACACTGAAGCTTTCTTT.

V gene TRBV12-5 combines with J gene TRBJ2-1; 8 positions agree with TRBD1. Trimming at V came to 0 bases and at J to 7 bases, leaving 11 bases not matched to a gene. Germline CDR1 LGHNT, CDR2 FRNRAP. This CDR3 contains 17 residues. The CDR3 DNA follows: TGTGCTAGTGGTTTGGTATTAGGACAGGGCGGTGCGAATGAGCAGTTCTTC. Its translation is CASGLVLGQGGANEQFF.

This clone was found once. The V and J genes are TRBV19 and TRBJ2-5; D could derive from TRBD1 or TRBD2 (5 bases each). Between the trimmed V and J ends, which lost 4 bases and 4 bases, there was a span of 10 bases. CDR1 is LNHDA, CDR2 SQIVND, per germline (reference sequence). CDR3 length equals 13 residues. CDR3 sequence reads: CASSNNGGETQYF. In DNA form, the CDR3 reads TGTGCCAGTAGTAACAATGGGGGAGAGACCCAGTACTTC.

V usage is TRBV5-1 and J usage is TRBJ1-2, with TRBD1 identical over 10 bases. J lost 8 bases, V lost 0 bases, and 16 bases had no gene match. Looked up from germline, CDR1 is SGHRS and CDR2 is YFSETQ. This CDR3 comprises 18 residues. CDR3 in DNA: TGCGCCAGCAGCTTGGAGGGGACAGGGGTGATTTCCGCAAGGGGCTACACCTTC. It encodes CASSLEGTGVISARGYTF.

This chain uses TRBV5-1 with TRBJ1-5, with a possible D match to TRBD1 (6 bases). The V end lost 3 bases, the J end lost 4 bases, and 11 bases lay between the germline ends. In germline, CDR1 is SGHRS, CDR2 YFSETQ. The CDR3 contains 14 residues. CDR3 amino acids: CASSSTGMNQPQHF. In DNA, the CDR3 is TGCGCCAGCAGCTCCACAGGGATGAATCAGCCCCAGCATTTT. The entire variable domain, with the rest obtained from reference TRBV5-1 and TRBJ1-5, is as follows: KAGVTQTPRYLIKTRGQQVTLSCSPISGHRSVSWYQQTPGQGLQFLFEYFSETQRNKGNFPGRFSGRQFSNSRSEMNVSTLELGDSALYLCASSSTGMNQPQHFGDGTRLSIL.